The text below deals with one T cell receptor (beta chain). Its antigen is not identified. This entry is derived from a study of cytomegalovirus exposure and HLA in healthy donors. Study-wide context: Genetic ancestry analysis placed over 75% of the 398 donors that were genotyped in the Caucasian-associated cluster.

Study results and caveats: Analysis performed later found more than 15,000 TCR beta sequences associated with HLA alleles at 0.05 false discovery rate. TCR beta sequences reportedly predicted the HLA-A and HLA-B alleles of most subjects accurately.

Primers included in the PCR were 60 Vbeta and 13 Jbeta primers. The data were produced by immunoSEQ multiplex PCR, yet TCRdb's version contains in-frame clones alone and is incomplete. The profile shows fewer than 200,000 clones, around 78% of them singletons. The ends were cut back, 8 bases at V and 7 bases at J, with 9 bases in the middle. Per germline, CDR1 ENHRY and CDR2 SYGVKD. CDR3 length: 11 residues. Each donor's status was that of a healthy bone marrow donor. Sequenced material: PBMCs. J is TRBJ2-1 and V is TRBV10-3; a weak D match, TRBD2 (5 bases). This TCR derives from a female donor in good health and CMV-seronegative. CDR3 coding DNA: TGTGCCATCCGGGGAGTGAATGAGCAGTTCTTC. This encodes CAIRGVNEQFF.